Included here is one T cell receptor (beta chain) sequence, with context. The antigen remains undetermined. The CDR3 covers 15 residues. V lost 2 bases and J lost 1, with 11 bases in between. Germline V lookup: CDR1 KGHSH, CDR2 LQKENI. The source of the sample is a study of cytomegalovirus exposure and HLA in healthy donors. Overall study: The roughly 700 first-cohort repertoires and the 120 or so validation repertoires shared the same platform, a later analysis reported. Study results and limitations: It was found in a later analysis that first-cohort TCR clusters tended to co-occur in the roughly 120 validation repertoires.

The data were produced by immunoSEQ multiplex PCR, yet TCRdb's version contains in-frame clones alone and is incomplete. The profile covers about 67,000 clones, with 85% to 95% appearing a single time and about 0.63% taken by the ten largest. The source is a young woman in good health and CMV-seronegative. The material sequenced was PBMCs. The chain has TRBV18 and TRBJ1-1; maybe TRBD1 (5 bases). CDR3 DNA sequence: TGTGCCAGCTCACCAGCGCTTAGGGGGAACACTGAAGCTTTCTTT. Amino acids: CASSPALRGNTEAFF.